This TCR beta chain was sequenced for a study of blood T cells in healthy people across ages. The wider study: Template-switching capture recovered about one barcoded beta molecule per two T cells.

Germline CDR1 ENHRY, CDR2 SYGVKD. This CDR3 has 15 residues. Unmatched junction bases numbered 7, after V lost 5 bases and J lost 4 bases. The second PCR ran about 6 to 12 cycles with a sample-barcoded 5' primer and J-beta primers. TCRdb re-called the 5' RACE reads with MiXCR, one entry per CDR3 protein. The table shows 1.5 million to 2 million distinct CDR3 sequences, with roughly a third occurring only once. The source of this sequence is a woman aged 30 to 39 in good health. J is TRBJ1-4 and V is TRBV10-3; 7 bases line up with TRBD1. Source material: blood. CDR3 nucleotides: TGTGCCATCAGTAGGGGGACAGCCTTTAATGAAAAACTGTTTTTT. Protein: CAISRGTAFNEKLFF.